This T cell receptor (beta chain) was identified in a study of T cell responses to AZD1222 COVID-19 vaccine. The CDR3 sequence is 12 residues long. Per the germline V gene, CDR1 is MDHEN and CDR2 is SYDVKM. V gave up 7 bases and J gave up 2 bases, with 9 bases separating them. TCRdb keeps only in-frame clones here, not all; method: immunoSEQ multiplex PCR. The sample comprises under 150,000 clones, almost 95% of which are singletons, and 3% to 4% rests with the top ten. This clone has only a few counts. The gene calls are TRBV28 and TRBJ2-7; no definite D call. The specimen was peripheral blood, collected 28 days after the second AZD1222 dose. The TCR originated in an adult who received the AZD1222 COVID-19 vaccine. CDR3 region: CASTGGTYEQYF. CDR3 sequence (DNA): TGTGCCAGCACCGGTGGCACCTACGAGCAGTACTTC. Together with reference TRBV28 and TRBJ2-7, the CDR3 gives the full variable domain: DVKVTQSSRYLVKRTGEKVFLECVQDMDHENMFWYRQDPGLGLRLIYFSYDVKMKEKGDIPEGYSVSREKKERFSLILESASTNQTSMYLCASTGGTYEQYFGPGTRLTVT.